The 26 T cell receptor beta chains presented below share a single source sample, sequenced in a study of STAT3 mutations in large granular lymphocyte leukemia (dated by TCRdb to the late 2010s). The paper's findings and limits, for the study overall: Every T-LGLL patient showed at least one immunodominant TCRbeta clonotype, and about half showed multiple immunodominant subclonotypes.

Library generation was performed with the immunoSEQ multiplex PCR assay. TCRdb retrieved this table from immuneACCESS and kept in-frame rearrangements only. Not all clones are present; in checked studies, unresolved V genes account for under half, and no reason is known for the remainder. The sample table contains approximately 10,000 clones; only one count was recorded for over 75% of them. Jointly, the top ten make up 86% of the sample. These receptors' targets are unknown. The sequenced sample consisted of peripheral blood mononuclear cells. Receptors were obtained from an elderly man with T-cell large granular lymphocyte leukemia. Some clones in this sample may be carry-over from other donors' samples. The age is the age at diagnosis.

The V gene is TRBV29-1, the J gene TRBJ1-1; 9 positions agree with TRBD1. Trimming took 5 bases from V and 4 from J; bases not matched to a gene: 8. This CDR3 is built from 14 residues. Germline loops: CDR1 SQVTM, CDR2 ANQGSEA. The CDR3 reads CSVTPGQGSTEAFF. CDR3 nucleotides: TGCAGCGTTACCCCAGGACAGGGGAGCACTGAAGCTTTCTTT.

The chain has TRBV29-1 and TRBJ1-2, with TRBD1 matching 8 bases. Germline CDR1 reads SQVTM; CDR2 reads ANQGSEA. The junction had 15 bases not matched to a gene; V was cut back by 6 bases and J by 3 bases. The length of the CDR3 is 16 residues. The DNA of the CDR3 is TGCAGCGTGGCTGGGACAGGCAATCTTAAGGACTATGGCTACACCTTC. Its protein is CSVAGTGNLKDYGYTF. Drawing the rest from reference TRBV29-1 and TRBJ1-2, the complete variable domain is SAVISQKPSRDICQRGTSLTIQCQVDSQVTMMFWYRQQPGQSLTLIATANQGSEATYESGFVIDKFPISRPNLTFSTLTVSNMSPEDSSIYLCSVAGTGNLKDYGYTFGSGTRLTVV.

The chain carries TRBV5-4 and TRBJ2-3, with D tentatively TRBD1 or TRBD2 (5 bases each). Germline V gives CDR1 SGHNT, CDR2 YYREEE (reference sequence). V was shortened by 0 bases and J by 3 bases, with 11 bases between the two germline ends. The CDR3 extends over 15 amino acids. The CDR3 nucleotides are TGTGCCAGCAGCTTGGAGGGGAGTAGAACAGATACGCAGTATTTT. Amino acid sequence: CASSLEGSRTDTQYF.

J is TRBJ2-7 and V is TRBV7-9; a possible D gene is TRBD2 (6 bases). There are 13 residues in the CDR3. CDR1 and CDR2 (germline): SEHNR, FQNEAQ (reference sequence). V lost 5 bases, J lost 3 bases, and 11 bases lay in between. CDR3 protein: CASSLGGNYEQYF. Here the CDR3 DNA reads TGTGCCAGCAGCCTGGGAGGAAACTACGAGCAGTACTTC.

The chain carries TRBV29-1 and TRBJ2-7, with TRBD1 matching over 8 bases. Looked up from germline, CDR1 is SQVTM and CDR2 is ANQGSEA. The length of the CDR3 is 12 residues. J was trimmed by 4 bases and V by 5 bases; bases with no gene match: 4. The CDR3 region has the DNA TGCAGCGTTCGGACAGGGAGTTACGAGCAGTACTTC. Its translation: CSVRTGSYEQYF.

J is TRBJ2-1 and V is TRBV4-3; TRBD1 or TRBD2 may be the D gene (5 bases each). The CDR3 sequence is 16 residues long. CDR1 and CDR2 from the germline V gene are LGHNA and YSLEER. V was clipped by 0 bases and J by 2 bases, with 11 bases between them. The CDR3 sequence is CASSQDTGQAYNEQFF. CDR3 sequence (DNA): TGCGCCAGCAGCCAAGATACGGGGCAGGCCTACAATGAGCAGTTCTTC.

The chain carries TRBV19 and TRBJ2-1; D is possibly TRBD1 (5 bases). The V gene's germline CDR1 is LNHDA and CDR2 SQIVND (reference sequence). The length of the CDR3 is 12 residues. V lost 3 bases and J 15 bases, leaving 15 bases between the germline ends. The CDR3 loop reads CASSIDGQFGFF. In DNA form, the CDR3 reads TGTGCCAGTAGTATCGACGGACAATTCGGGTTCTTC. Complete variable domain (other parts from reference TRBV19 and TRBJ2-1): DGGITQSPKYLFRKEGQNVTLSCEQNLNHDAMYWYRQDPGQGLRLIYYSQIVNDFQKGDIAEGYSVSREKKESFPLTVTSAQKNPTAFYLCASSIDGQFGFFGPGTRLTVL.

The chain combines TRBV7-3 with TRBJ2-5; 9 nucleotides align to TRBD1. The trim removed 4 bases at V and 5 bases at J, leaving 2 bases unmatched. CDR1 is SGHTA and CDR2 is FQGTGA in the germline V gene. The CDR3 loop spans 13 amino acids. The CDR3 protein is CASSSGTGETQYF. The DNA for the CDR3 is TGTGCCAGCAGCTCGGGGACAGGGGAGACCCAGTACTTC.

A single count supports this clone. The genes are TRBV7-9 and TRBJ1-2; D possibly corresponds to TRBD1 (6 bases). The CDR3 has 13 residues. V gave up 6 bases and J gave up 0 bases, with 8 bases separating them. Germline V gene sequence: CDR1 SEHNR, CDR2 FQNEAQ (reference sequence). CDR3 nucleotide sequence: TGTGCCAGCAGGGACAGTTCTAACTATGGCTACACCTTC. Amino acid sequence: CASRDSSNYGYTF.

The CDR3: CASSLNRGGRGNQPQHF. The CDR3, as DNA: TGTGCCAGCAGCCTGAACAGGGGCGGGCGGGGAAATCAGCCCCAGCATTTT. This chain joins TRBV5-8 and TRBJ1-5, with 7 bases lining up with TRBD1. The CDR3 length is 17 residues. J was trimmed by 4 bases and V by 4 bases; bases with no gene match: 14. CDR1 and CDR2 (germline): SGHTS, YDEGEE.

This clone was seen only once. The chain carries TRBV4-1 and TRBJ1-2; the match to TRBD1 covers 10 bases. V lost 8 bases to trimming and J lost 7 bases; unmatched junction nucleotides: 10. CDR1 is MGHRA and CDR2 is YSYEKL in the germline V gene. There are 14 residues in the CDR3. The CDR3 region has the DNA TGCGCCAGCGGCGGGACAGGGGAGGAAAGTGGCTACACCTTC. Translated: CASGGTGEESGYTF.

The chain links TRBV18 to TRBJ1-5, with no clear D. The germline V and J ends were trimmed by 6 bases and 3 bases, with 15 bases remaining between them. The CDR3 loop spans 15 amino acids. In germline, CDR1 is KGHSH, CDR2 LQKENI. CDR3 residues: CASSPNREPNQPQHF. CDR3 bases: TGTGCCAGCTCCCCGAACAGAGAACCCAATCAGCCCCAGCATTTT. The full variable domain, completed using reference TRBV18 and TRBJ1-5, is NAGVMQNPRHLVRRRGQEARLRCSPMKGHSHVYWYRQLPEEGLKFMVYLQKENIIDESGMPKERFSAEFPKEGPSILRIQQVVRGDSAAYFCASSPNREPNQPQHFGDGTRLSIL.

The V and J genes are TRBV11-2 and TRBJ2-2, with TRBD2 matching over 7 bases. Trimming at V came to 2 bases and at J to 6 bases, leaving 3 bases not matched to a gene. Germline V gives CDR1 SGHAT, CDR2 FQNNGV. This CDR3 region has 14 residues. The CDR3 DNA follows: TGTGCCAGCAGCTTACTGGGAGGGTCCGGGGAGCTGTTTTTT. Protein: CASSLLGGSGELFF.

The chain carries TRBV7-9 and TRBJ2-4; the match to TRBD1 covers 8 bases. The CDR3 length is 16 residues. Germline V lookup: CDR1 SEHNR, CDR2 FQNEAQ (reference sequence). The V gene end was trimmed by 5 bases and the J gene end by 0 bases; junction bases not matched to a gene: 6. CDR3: CASSHGQGLAKNIQYF. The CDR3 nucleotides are TGTGCCAGCAGCCATGGACAGGGTTTAGCCAAAAACATTCAGTACTTC. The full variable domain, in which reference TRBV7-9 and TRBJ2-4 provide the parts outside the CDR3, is DTGVSQNPRHKITKRGQNVTFRCDPISEHNRLYWYRQTLGQGPEFLTYFQNEAQLEKSRLLSDRFSAERPKGSFSTLEIQRTEQGDSAMYLCASSHGQGLAKNIQYFGAGTRLSVL.

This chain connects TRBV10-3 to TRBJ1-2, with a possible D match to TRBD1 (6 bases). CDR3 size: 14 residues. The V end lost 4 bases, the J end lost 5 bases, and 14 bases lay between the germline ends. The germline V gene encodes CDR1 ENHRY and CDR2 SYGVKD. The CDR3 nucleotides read TGTGCCATCAGTGGGAGCGGACAGAGATATGGCTACACCTTC. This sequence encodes CAISGSGQRYGYTF.

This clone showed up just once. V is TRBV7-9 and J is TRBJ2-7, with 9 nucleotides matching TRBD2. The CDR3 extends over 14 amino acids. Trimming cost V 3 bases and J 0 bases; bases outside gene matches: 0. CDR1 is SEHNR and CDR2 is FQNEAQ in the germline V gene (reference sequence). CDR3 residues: CASSLTSGSYEQYF. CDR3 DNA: TGTGCCAGCAGCTTGACTAGCGGCTCCTACGAGCAGTACTTC.

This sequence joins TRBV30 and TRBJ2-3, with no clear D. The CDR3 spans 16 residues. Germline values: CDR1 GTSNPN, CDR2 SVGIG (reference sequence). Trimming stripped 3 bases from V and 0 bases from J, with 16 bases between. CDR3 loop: CAWSFRMFSSTDTQYF. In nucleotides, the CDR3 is TGTGCCTGGAGCTTTAGGATGTTCTCTAGCACAGATACGCAGTATTTT.

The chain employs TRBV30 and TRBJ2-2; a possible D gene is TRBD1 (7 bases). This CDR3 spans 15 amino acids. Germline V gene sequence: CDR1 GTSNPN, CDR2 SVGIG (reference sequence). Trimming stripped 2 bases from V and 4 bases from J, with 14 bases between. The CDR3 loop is CAWSRAQGGTGELFF. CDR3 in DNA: TGTGCCTGGAGTAGGGCGCAGGGGGGCACCGGGGAGCTGTTTTTT.

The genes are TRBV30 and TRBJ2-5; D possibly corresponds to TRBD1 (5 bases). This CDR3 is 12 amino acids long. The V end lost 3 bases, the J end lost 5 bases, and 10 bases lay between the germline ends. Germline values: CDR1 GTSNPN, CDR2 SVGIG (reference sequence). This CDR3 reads CAWSLGRETQYF. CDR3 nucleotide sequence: TGTGCCTGGAGCCTGGGGCGGGAGACCCAGTACTTC.

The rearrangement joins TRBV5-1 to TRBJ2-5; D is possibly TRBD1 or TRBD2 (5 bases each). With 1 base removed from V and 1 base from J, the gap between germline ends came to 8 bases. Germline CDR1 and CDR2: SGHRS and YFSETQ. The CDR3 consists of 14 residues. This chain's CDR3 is CASSLWGSQETQYF. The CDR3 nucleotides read TGCGCCAGCAGCTTGTGGGGGTCCCAAGAGACCCAGTACTTC.

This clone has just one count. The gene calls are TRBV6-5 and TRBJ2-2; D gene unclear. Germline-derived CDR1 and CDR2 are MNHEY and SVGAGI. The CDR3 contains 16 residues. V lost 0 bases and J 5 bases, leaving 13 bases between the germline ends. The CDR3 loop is CASSYSVYETTGELFF. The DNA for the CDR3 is TGTGCCAGCAGTTACTCAGTTTATGAGACGACCGGGGAGCTGTTTTTT.

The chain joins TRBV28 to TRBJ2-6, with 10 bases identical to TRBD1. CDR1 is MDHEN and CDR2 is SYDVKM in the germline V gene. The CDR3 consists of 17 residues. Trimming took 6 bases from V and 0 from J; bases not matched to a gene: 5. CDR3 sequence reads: CASRGQGGGSGANVLTF. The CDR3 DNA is TGTGCCAGCAGAGGACAGGGGGGGGGCTCTGGGGCCAACGTCCTGACTTTC.

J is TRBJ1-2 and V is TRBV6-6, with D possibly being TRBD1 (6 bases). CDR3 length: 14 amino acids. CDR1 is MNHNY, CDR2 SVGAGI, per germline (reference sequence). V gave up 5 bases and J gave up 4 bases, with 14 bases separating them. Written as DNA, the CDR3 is TGTGCCAGCAGTCCGGGACAAGGGTTCTATGGCTACACCTTC. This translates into CASSPGQGFYGYTF.

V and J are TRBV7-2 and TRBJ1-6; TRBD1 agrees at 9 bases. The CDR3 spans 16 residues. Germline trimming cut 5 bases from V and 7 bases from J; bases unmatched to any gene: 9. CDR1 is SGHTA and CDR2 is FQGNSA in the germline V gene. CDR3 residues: CASSPPGGQGNSPLHF. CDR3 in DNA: TGTGCCAGCAGCCCCCCTGGGGGACAGGGCAATTCACCCCTCCACTTT. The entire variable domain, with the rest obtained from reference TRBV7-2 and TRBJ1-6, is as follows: GAGVSQSPSNKVTEKGKDVELRCDPISGHTALYWYRQSLGQGLEFLIYFQGNSAPDKSGLPSDRFSAERTGGSVSTLTIQRTQQEDSAVYLCASSPPGGQGNSPLHFGNGTRLTVT.

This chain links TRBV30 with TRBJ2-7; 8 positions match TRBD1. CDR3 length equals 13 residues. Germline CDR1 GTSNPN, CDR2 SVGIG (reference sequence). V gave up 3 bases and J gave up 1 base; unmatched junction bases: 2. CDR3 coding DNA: TGTGCCTGGAGGGGACAGGTATCCTACGAGCAGTACTTC. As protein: CAWRGQVSYEQYF.

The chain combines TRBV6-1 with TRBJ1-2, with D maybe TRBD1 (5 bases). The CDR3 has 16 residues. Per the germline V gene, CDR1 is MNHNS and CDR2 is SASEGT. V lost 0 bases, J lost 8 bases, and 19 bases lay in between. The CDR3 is CASSEAGVVSLGGYTF. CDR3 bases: TGTGCCAGCAGTGAAGCAGGGGTCGTTAGCCTGGGGGGCTACACCTTC.